The T cell receptor beta chain under discussion was sequenced for a study of graft-versus-host responses after intestinal transplantation. For the study at large: Isolated intestinal, liver-intestinal, or multivisceral transplants had been given to the recipients. Every one of the recipients received anti-thymocyte globulin induction and afterwards took tacrolimus and steroids for about 3 years. The study's findings and limits: Clonal ratios of graft-versus-host to host-versus-graft in allografts were high for patients exhibiting graft-donor T cell macrochimerism.

V was pared by 0 bases and J by 1 base, with 7 bases between. The length of the CDR3 is 14 residues. Per germline, CDR1 GTSNPN and CDR2 SVGIG (reference sequence). Generated by immunoSEQ multiplex PCR, the TCRdb table keeps only in-frame clones and is missing some. The sample yields some 110,000 clones, 85% to 95% seen once. As regards this clone: Antigen unknown.

This chain connects TRBV30 to TRBJ2-1, with no clear D. Specimen: unstimulated CD8+ T cells sorted from spleen or lymph node cells, collected before transplant. This sequence originates from a human donor who was the organ donor for an intestinal transplant. CDR3 loop: CAWSVYGSYNEQFF. The CDR3 nucleotides are TGTGCCTGGAGTGTTTACGGTTCCTACAATGAGCAGTTCTTC.